This TCR beta chain was recorded in a study of T and B cells in COVID-19 patients. Study background: COVID-19 patients gave peripheral blood either during active infection or after recovery. At median age about 35 years, recovered patients were younger than active-infection patients at approximately 68. Findings and caveats of the study: Exclusive to the recovered cohort were some 2,500 TCR clusters, roughly 34 of them with low generation probability. Early severe-case samples and blood from mildly ill patients during symptoms were in short supply.

The CDR3 runs to 14 residues. CDR1 and CDR2 from the germline V gene are SGHTA and FQGNSA. Turning to this clonotype: What it binds is unknown.

From blood, roughly 240-550 ng of genomic DNA served as TRB template. BIOMED2 TRB-A/B primer pools were used in multiplex TRB PCR. TCRdb re-analysed the multiplex PCR reads in MiXCR, keeping a single row per CDR3 protein. The sample carries approximately 6,700 distinct CDR3 sequences, under 35% recorded once. The sequence derives from a human donor with active COVID-19. The chain links TRBV7-2 to TRBJ2-5, with D maybe TRBD1 (5 bases). The tail of the sequence fits TRBJ2-7 better, so the J call may be wrong. The source material was blood. The CDR3 sequence: CASSLVDGANEQYF. CDR3 sequence (DNA): TGTGCCAGCAGCTTAGTAGATGGGGCGAACGAGCAGTACTTC.